Listed here is a single T cell receptor (beta chain). In the authors' workflow: Reference gene primer amplification in the assay estimated nucleated cell counts. The method was immunoSEQ multiplex PCR; TCRdb's version includes in-frame clones alone and lacks a portion of them. Clonal size and the V and J genes are those of that table, whereas D and trimming came from the DNA. Among under 120,000 clones listed, 70% to 80% were seen once. CDR1 and CDR2 from the germline V gene are ENHRY and SYGVKD. With V trimmed by 6 bases and J by 1 base, 2 bases remained unmatched. There are 14 residues in the CDR3. The data are from a study of blood T cell repertoires in COVID-19. Study in general: Acute and convalescent COVID-19 specimens originated in the United States, Italy and Spain. In each case, the material was cDNA or gDNA derived from T cells, B-cell-depleted T cells, or PBMCs.

The TCR sequence derives from an older man with active or convalescent COVID-19. The chain employs TRBV10-3 and TRBJ2-2; 7 nucleotides agree with TRBD1. Material: peripheral blood. In DNA form, the CDR3 reads TGTGCCATCAGCCGACAGGGGAACACCGGGGAGCTGTTTTTT. It specifies CAISRQGNTGELFF.